This T cell receptor beta chain emerged from a study of metastatic and nonmetastatic thyroid tumors. Germline lookup yields CDR1 MDHEN and CDR2 SYDVKM. CDR3 length equals 14 residues. This clone has just a few counts. The antigen remains unidentified. A junction boundary mismatches the germline segment, possibly from a read error. Per the original methods: CDR3 differences across clinicopathological groups were used to build a distant-metastasis classifier for papillary thyroid cancer. TCRdb ran MiXCR on the PCR reads. These V and J calls derive from TCRdb rather than the authors' analysis. There are under 25,000 clones in the sample; about a quarter occur only once, and approximately 6.1% lies in the top ten. Regarding the study as a whole: In blood and tumor, TCR beta diversity was reportedly significantly higher in malignant thyroid tumors than in benign nodules.

Before thyroid surgery, none of the patients had received any treatment. The source is a female donor with papillary thyroid cancer or a benign thyroid nodule (not recorded which). Some clones in this sample may be carry-over from other donors' samples. The chain has TRBV28 and TRBJ1-2; the D gene is possibly TRBD1 (5 bases). Sequencing was performed on blood. CDR3 region: CAISPMGENYGYTF. DNA for the CDR3: TGTGCCATCAGTCCCATGGGGGAGAACTATGGCTACACCTTC.